A single sample gave rise to the 29 T cell receptor beta chains below, sequenced in a study of blood T cell repertoires in COVID-19. Profiling relied on immunoSEQ multiplex PCR, and the TCRdb table lists in-frame clones only, not all of them. The sample carries about 170,000 clones, more than 75% recorded once. Sequencing was performed on peripheral blood. These receptors came from a man aged 45 to 65 who had recovered from COVID-19.

The chain uses TRBV24-1 and TRBJ2-3, with a possible D match to TRBD2 (6 bases). The ends were cut back, 1 base at V and 6 bases at J, with 13 bases in the middle. CDR3 length: 15 amino acids. Germline loops: CDR1 KGHDR, CDR2 SFDVKD. The CDR3 is CATSDLKASADTQYF. CDR3 nucleotides: TGTGCCACCAGTGATTTAAAAGCTAGCGCGGATACGCAGTATTTT.

V usage is TRBV7-2 and J usage is TRBJ2-5; unclear D gene. This CDR3 spans 17 amino acids. The V gene's germline CDR1 is SGHTA and CDR2 FQGNSA. V was cut by 3 bases and J by 2 bases, with 19 bases left in between. CDR3 sequence reads: CASSFSHNPSVQETQYF. DNA for the CDR3: TGTGCCAGCAGCTTTTCACACAATCCTAGTGTGCAAGAGACCCAGTACTTC.

V usage is TRBV18 and J usage is TRBJ1-1; D not certain. The CDR3 spans 13 residues. Between the trimmed V and J ends, which lost 0 bases and 5 bases, there was a span of 7 bases. Germline lookup yields CDR1 KGHSH and CDR2 LQKENI. In DNA form, the CDR3 reads TGTGCCAGCTCACCACCCCTAGGTACTGAAGCTTTCTTT. Protein product: CASSPPLGTEAFF.

This rearrangement joins TRBV29-1 to TRBJ2-7; 11 bases align to TRBD2. Germline V CDR1 and CDR2: SQVTM, ANQGSEA. The junction had 4 bases not matched to a gene; V was cut back by 1 base and J by 5 bases. This CDR3 has 14 amino acids. The CDR3, as DNA: TGCAGCGTTGAAGGGACTAGCGGGTTCAACGAGCAGTACTTC. It yields the protein CSVEGTSGFNEQYF.

The chain joins TRBV3-1 (or the pseudogene TRBV3-2) to TRBJ2-3; the match to TRBD2 covers 8 bases. Germline V lookup: CDR1 LGHDT, CDR2 YNNKEL (reference sequence). The CDR3 extends over 14 amino acids. After removal of 4 bases from V and 5 bases from J, the junction contained 5 bases not matched to a gene. The CDR3 reads CASSPGLGGDTQYF. In nucleotides, the CDR3 is TGTGCCAGCAGCCCGGGACTAGGGGGAGATACGCAGTATTTT.

The CDR3 DNA reads as TGTGCCAGCAGCTTGGTAGGGACAGCGAACACTGAAGCTTTCTTT. Amino acid sequence: CASSLVGTANTEAFF. The rearrangement joins TRBV5-5 to TRBJ1-1; TRBD1 matches at 7 bases. V was clipped by 0 bases and J by 1 base; unmatched bases: 3. The CDR3 runs 15 residues. Germline assignment: CDR1 SGHKS and CDR2 YYEKEE (reference sequence).

The chain couples TRBV5-4 to TRBJ2-3; 13 nucleotides match TRBD2. From germline, CDR1 is SGHNT and CDR2 YYREEE (reference sequence). Trimming removed 5 bases from V and 0 bases from J; junction bases left unmatched: 0. The CDR3 length is 15 residues. The CDR3 sequence: CASRLAGGSTDTQYF. CDR3 DNA: TGTGCCAGCAGACTAGCGGGAGGGAGCACAGATACGCAGTATTTT.

The table lists this clone with a count of one. The chain employs TRBV5-8 and TRBJ2-6, with D possibly TRBD2 on 5 matching bases. V was clipped by 1 base and J by 2 bases, with 7 bases between them. The CDR3 loop spans 15 amino acids. Germline CDR1 SGHTS, CDR2 YDEGEE. The CDR3 sequence: CASSLRGTGANVLTF. DNA of the CDR3: TGTGCCAGCAGCTTGCGAGGGACTGGGGCCAACGTCCTGACTTTC.

The V and J genes are TRBV27 and TRBJ2-1, with 8 nucleotides matching TRBD1. This CDR3 spans 15 amino acids. Per the germline V gene, CDR1 is MNHEY and CDR2 is SMNVEV (reference sequence). V was pared by 5 bases and J by 4 bases, with 7 bases of the junction left unmatched. The CDR3 sequence is CASSPRTGMYNEQFF. For the CDR3, the DNA is TGTGCCAGCAGTCCCAGGACAGGGATGTACAATGAGCAGTTCTTC.

This chain connects TRBV9 to TRBJ2-3; 15 positions agree with TRBD2. The CDR3 has 19 amino acids. V lost 3 bases and J lost 3; bases outside the gene matches: 11. Per germline, CDR1 SGDLS and CDR2 YYNGEE. The chain's CDR3 is CASSALGLAGGISTDTQYF. CDR3 DNA sequence: TGTGCCAGCAGCGCCCTGGGACTAGCGGGAGGAATCTCGACAGATACGCAGTATTTT.

V usage is TRBV4-3 and J usage is TRBJ2-7; possibly TRBD1 for D (6 bases). The germline V gene has CDR1 LGHNA and CDR2 YSLEER. The V end lost 0 bases, the J end lost 3 bases, and 12 bases lay between the germline ends. This CDR3 has 15 amino acids. The CDR3 here is CASSQEARGGYEQYF. In DNA, the CDR3 is TGCGCCAGCAGCCAAGAGGCCAGGGGCGGCTACGAGCAGTACTTC.

The genes are TRBV23-1 and TRBJ2-2; D ambiguous. TRBV23-1 is an open reading frame whose function is uncertain. V shed 6 bases and J shed 6 bases, with 11 bases lying between them. This CDR3 region has 13 residues. The CDR3 nucleotides are TGCGCCAGCAGAATAGCCTCTCCCGGGGAGCTGTTTTTT. Its protein is CASRIASPGELFF.

This clone occurred a few times. This sequence joins TRBV24-1 and TRBJ2-2; 8 nucleotides match TRBD1. CDR3 length: 16 residues. Germline V gene lookup returns CDR1 KGHDR and CDR2 SFDVKD. V shed 3 bases and J 2 bases; nucleotides not matched to a gene: 4. The CDR3 coding sequence is TGTGCCACCAGTGATATAGGACAGGGTAACACCGGGGAGCTGTTTTTT. It codes for CATSDIGQGNTGELFF.

The chain combines TRBV28 with TRBJ2-7; tentatively, D is TRBD2 (6 bases). The CDR3 has 15 residues. The germline gives CDR1 MDHEN, CDR2 SYDVKM. Trimming stripped 6 bases from V and 0 bases from J, with 15 bases between. CDR3 loop: CASSPPGLSSYEQYF. CDR3 DNA sequence: TGTGCCAGCAGCCCCCCGGGACTGAGCTCCTACGAGCAGTACTTC.

This chain links TRBV6-2 or TRBV6-3 with TRBJ2-3; TRBD2 is a possible D gene (6 bases). The CDR3 extends over 16 amino acids. Trimming left V 4 bases short and J 3 bases short, with 17 bases between. Per the germline V gene, CDR1 is MNHEY and CDR2 is SVGEGT. CDR3 region: CASSFTFGSGTDTQYF. CDR3 nucleotides: TGTGCCAGCAGTTTCACGTTCGGGAGTGGAACAGATACGCAGTATTTT.

The CDR3 is CASTRMNTEAFF. CDR3 in DNA: TGTGCCAGCACCAGGATGAACACTGAAGCTTTCTTT. This rearrangement joins TRBV6-1 to TRBJ1-1; D unresolved. The CDR3 length is 12 residues. The germline gives CDR1 MNHNS, CDR2 SASEGT. V lost 7 bases and J 0 bases, leaving 6 bases between the germline ends.

The chain links TRBV28 to TRBJ1-2; no clear D. The CDR3 length is 12 residues. The V end was cut by 5 bases, the J end by 8 bases, with 12 bases between. Germline V lookup: CDR1 MDHEN, CDR2 SYDVKM. The CDR3 spells CASSPGGRGYTF. For the CDR3, the DNA is TGTGCCAGCAGTCCAGGAGGTAGGGGCTACACCTTC.

J is TRBJ2-3 and V is TRBV3-1 (or the pseudogene TRBV3-2), with 7 bases that match TRBD2. Germline lookup yields CDR1 LGHDT and CDR2 YNNKEL (reference sequence). The CDR3 contains 16 residues. Germline trimming cut 0 bases from V and 1 base from J; bases unmatched to any gene: 4. The CDR3 DNA reads as TGTGCCAGCAGCCAAGACACTAGCGCCCGCACAGATACGCAGTATTTT. Its translation: CASSQDTSARTDTQYF.

The V call is TRBV30, the J call TRBJ2-3; D may be TRBD1 (6 bases). CDR3 length equals 13 residues. The germline CDR1 and CDR2 sequences are GTSNPN and SVGIG (reference sequence). The germline V and J ends were trimmed by 2 bases and 2 bases, with 8 bases remaining between them. The CDR3, as DNA: TGTGCCTGGAGTCCGGGACACACAGATACGCAGTATTTT. It yields the protein CAWSPGHTDTQYF. Together with reference TRBV30 and TRBJ2-3, the CDR3 gives the full variable domain: SQTIHQWPATLVQPVGSPLSLECTVEGTSNPNLYWYRQAAGRGLQLLFYSVGIGQISSEVPQNLSASRPQDRQFILSSKKLLLSDSGFYLCAWSPGHTDTQYFGPGTRLTVL.

The chain carries TRBV14 and TRBJ1-2; tentative D call: TRBD1 (5 bases). Trimming removed 1 base at V and 8 bases at J, with 8 bases between. Germline CDR1 reads SGHDN; CDR2 reads FVKESK. The CDR3 extends over 12 amino acids. The CDR3 spells CASSQAREGYTF. The CDR3 DNA follows: TGTGCCAGCAGCCAAGCCAGGGAAGGCTACACCTTC.

The chain has TRBV6-2 or TRBV6-3 and TRBJ2-2, with 8 bases identical to TRBD2. This CDR3 region has 19 residues. Losses at the gene ends were 2 bases for V and 2 bases for J; bases not matched to a gene: 13. Per the germline V gene, CDR1 is MNHEY and CDR2 is SVGEGT. The CDR3 DNA reads TGTGCCAGCAGTTACCGAACCGGGAGGGGGAGAGAAAACACCGGGGAGCTGTTTTTT. Encoded protein: CASSYRTGRGRENTGELFF.

The chain couples TRBV6-1 to TRBJ1-2; no firm D call. The CDR3 has 16 residues. V was pared by 1 base and J by 4 bases, with 16 bases between. The germline CDR1 and CDR2 sequences are MNHNS and SASEGT. In nucleotides, the CDR3 is TGTGCCAGCAGTGAAGAGGTTGGACTTTTTGGCTATGGCTACACCTTC. Amino acids: CASSEEVGLFGYGYTF.

CDR3 loop: CASSASGQRFNTEAFF. The CDR3, as DNA: TGTGCCAGTAGTGCCTCGGGACAGCGCTTTAACACTGAAGCTTTCTTT. This chain uses TRBV19 with TRBJ1-1; the match to TRBD1 covers 7 bases. There are 16 residues in the CDR3. V lost 5 bases and J lost 2; bases outside the gene matches: 11. CDR1 is LNHDA, CDR2 SQIVND, per germline (reference sequence).

The chain has TRBV27 and TRBJ2-6, with TRBD2 matching over 13 bases. The V gene's germline CDR1 is MNHEY and CDR2 SMNVEV (reference sequence). This CDR3 comprises 18 residues. With V trimmed by 0 bases and J by 2 bases, 1 base remained unmatched. This CDR3 reads CASSLSGLAGTGANVLTF. As DNA, the CDR3 is TGTGCCAGCAGTTTATCGGGACTAGCGGGAACTGGGGCCAACGTCCTGACTTTC.

This chain links TRBV7-2 with TRBJ1-5; the match to TRBD1 covers 7 bases. V dropped 3 bases and J dropped 6; count of bases not matched to a gene: 2. In germline, CDR1 is SGHTA, CDR2 FQGNSA. The CDR3 has 13 amino acids. CDR3 bases: TGTGCCAGCAGCTTTCCAGGGGGTCAGCCCCAGCATTTT. Its protein product is CASSFPGGQPQHF.

This chain uses TRBV9 with TRBJ2-3; unclear D gene. CDR3 length equals 13 residues. Trimming left V 3 bases short and J 3 bases short, with 8 bases between. Germline V lookup: CDR1 SGDLS, CDR2 YYNGEE. As DNA, the CDR3 is TGTGCCAGCAGCGCGGTTCCAACAGATACGCAGTATTTT. The encoded protein is CASSAVPTDTQYF.

V is TRBV2 and J is TRBJ2-1; the D gene is possibly TRBD1 (5 bases). The CDR3 is made up of 13 amino acids. Germline values: CDR1 SNHLY, CDR2 FYNNEI. Trimming took off 6 bases at V and 9 bases at J, with 15 bases between the two ends. The CDR3 DNA sequence: TGTGCCAGCAGCCTCTCCCCTAGGGGTGAGCAGTTCTTC. It yields the protein CASSLSPRGEQFF.

This clone was counted a few times. The chain combines TRBV6-1 with TRBJ2-7, with D possibly being TRBD1 (6 bases). V gave up 0 bases and J gave up 2 bases, with 8 bases separating them. The germline V gene encodes CDR1 MNHNS and CDR2 SASEGT. The CDR3 has 14 residues. The CDR3 DNA is TGTGCCAGCAGTGAAGCGTGGGGGCCCTACGAGCAGTACTTC. Its protein product is CASSEAWGPYEQYF.

The chain recombines TRBV4-3 with TRBJ2-7; D gene uncertain. Trimming took 1 base from V and 2 from J, leaving 6 bases between them. CDR3 length: 13 residues. Per germline, CDR1 LGHNA and CDR2 YSLEER. CDR3 protein: CASSQGPTYEQYF. In nucleotides, the CDR3 is TGCGCCAGCAGCCAAGGCCCTACCTACGAGCAGTACTTC.